Reported below is one T cell receptor (beta chain). Libraries were prepared by immunoSEQ multiplex PCR; TCRdb keeps only in-frame clonotypes and omits some of them. Here the sample spans about 690,000 clones, around 90% being singletons. This sample is part of a study of shared clonotypes between healthy human individuals. Germline CDR1 is MNHEY and CDR2 is SVGAGI. Trimming took 6 bases from V and 5 from J, leaving 14 bases between them. CDR3 length equals 14 residues. This TCR was recovered from a man aged 18 to 30 in good health. Some clones in this sample may be carry-over from other donors' samples. The chain recombines TRBV6-5 with TRBJ1-5; D call uncertain. Sequencing was carried out using memory CD8+ T cells from PBMCs. Subset given: CD45RO+ cells pooled with CCR7-negative TemRA cells. The CDR3 region has the DNA TGTGCCAGCAGCCCTGACGGACCTCATCAGCCCCAGCATTTT. Encoded protein: CASSPDGPHQPQHF.